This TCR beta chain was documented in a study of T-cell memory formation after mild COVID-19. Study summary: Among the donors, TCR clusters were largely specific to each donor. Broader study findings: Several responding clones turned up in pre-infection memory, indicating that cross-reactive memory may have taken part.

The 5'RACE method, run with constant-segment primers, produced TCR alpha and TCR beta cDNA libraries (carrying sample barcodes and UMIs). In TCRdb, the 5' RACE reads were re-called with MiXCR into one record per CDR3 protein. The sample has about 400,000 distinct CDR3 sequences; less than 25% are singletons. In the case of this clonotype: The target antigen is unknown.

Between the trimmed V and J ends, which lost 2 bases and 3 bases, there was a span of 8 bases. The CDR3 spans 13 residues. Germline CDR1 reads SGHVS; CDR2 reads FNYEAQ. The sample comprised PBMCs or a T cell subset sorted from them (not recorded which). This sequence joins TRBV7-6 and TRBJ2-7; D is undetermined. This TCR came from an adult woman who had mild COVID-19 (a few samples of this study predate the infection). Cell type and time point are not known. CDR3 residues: CASSLNWGYEQYF. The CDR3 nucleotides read TGTGCCAGCAGCTTAAATTGGGGCTACGAGCAGTACTTC.